This paragraph reports one T cell receptor beta chain. The record originates from a study of blood T cell repertoires in COVID-19. Study-level background: The analysed material was cDNA or gDNA that came from T cells, B-cell-depleted T cells, or PBMCs.

Trimming shortened V by 2 bases and J by 6 bases, and 19 bases separated the two germline ends. Germline V gene sequence: CDR1 SGHVS, CDR2 FNYEAQ. This CDR3 is 17 amino acids long. Original data processing: Reference gene primer amplification yielded estimated nucleated cell counts. The table came from immunoSEQ multiplex PCR; TCRdb's copy has only in-frame clones and leaves some out. V and J calls and clone size are as listed in that table; D and trimming were resolved from the DNA. Among roughly 80,000 clones listed, over 70% were seen once. The TCR sequence derives from an elderly man with acute or convalescent COVID-19. The chain carries TRBV7-6 and TRBJ2-2; TRBD2 is a possible D gene (6 bases). The specimen was peripheral blood. CDR3 region: CASSLRIAGREAGELFF. The CDR3 DNA reads as TGTGCCAGCAGCTTAAGAATTGCCGGCAGGGAGGCCGGGGAGCTGTTTTTT.